This note documents a single T cell receptor (beta chain) sequence. Enrollees, roughly 18 to 89 years old, lived in 24 US areas. Symptom resolution, clearance, or two negative PCRs marked the recovered donors of Cohort 3. Per the original methods: Estimated nucleated cell counts came from reference gene primer amplification. The method was immunoSEQ multiplex PCR; TCRdb's version includes in-frame clones alone and lacks a portion of them. The DNA was the basis for D and trimming; V, J and clone size are from that table. The sample includes a few hundred thousand clones, roughly 80% seen only once; the top ten take over 4.5%. The sample is drawn from a study of blood T cell repertoires in COVID-19. The CDR3 covers 15 residues. Germline V lookup: CDR1 SGHTA, CDR2 FQGNSA. Trimming took off 6 bases at V and 4 bases at J, with 15 bases between the two ends.

Sequenced input: PBMCs or T cells enriched from blood (not recorded which). The sequence was obtained from a woman aged 50 to 60 who had recovered from COVID-19. The rearrangement links TRBV7-2 to TRBJ2-2, with D tentatively TRBD2 (6 bases). In DNA, the CDR3 is TGTGCCAGCAGGCAGGGACTGACTATCACCGGGGAGCTGTTTTTT. Translated, it gives CASRQGLTITGELFF.